The 9 T cell receptor beta chains below all came from one sample that was sequenced in a study of shared clonotypes between healthy human individuals. It was CD45RO-negative cells, positively selected for CCR7, that made up naive CD8 cells, with terminally differentiated effector memory CD45RA+ cells excluded. Clones were read by immunoSEQ multiplex PCR, and TCRdb kept only the in-frame ones, dropping some. Found here are roughly 850,000 clones, about 96% of them singletons; the top ten hold about 0.25%. Sequencing input: naive CD8+ T cells sorted from blood. Receptors originate from a man under 40 in good health.

As DNA, the CDR3 is TGCGCCAGCAGTGAAGGACTAGCTTCCTACAATGAGCAGTTCTTC. Protein: CASSEGLASYNEQFF. The chain employs TRBV10-2 and TRBJ2-1, with 8 nucleotides matching TRBD2. The length of the CDR3 is 15 residues. The germline CDR1 and CDR2 sequences are WSHSY and SAAADI. Trimming removed 3 bases from V and 1 base from J; junction bases left unmatched: 2.

The chain links TRBV7-2 to TRBJ1-2, with D possibly matching TRBD1 (6 bases). V lost 1 base to trimming and J lost 6 bases, with 18 bases between them. Germline loops: CDR1 SGHTA, CDR2 FQGNSA. The length of the CDR3 is 16 residues. DNA for the CDR3: TGTGCCAGCAGCTTAGATGGCAGGGGATCGATGGATGGCTACACCTTC. It codes for CASSLDGRGSMDGYTF.

The chain has TRBV27 and TRBJ1-1; D possibly corresponds to TRBD1 (6 bases). Trimming removed 0 bases at V and 7 bases at J, with 9 bases between. CDR3 length equals 13 residues. Germline V lookup: CDR1 MNHEY, CDR2 SMNVEV (reference sequence). CDR3 nucleotides: TGTGCCAGCAGTTTATCAAGGGGGAATGAAGCTTTCTTT. Amino acids: CASSLSRGNEAFF.

The rearrangement joins TRBV29-1 to TRBJ2-7, with 7 bases aligning to TRBD2. This CDR3 contains 15 residues. In germline, CDR1 is SQVTM, CDR2 ANQGSEA. Trimming at V came to 4 bases and at J to 5 bases, leaving 14 bases not matched to a gene. This CDR3 reads CSVGLGRLAADEQYF. CDR3 bases: TGCAGCGTTGGCCTTGGGCGGCTAGCGGCCGACGAGCAGTACTTC.

The chain is built from TRBV7-8 and TRBJ2-7; D remains ambiguous. CDR3 size: 15 residues. Trimming took off 1 base at V and 1 base at J, with 11 bases between the two ends. Germline values: CDR1 SGHVS, CDR2 FQNEAQ. This CDR3 is CASSLGAPDSYEQYF. CDR3 sequence (DNA): TGTGCCAGCAGCTTAGGGGCCCCGGATTCCTACGAGCAGTACTTC.

V usage is TRBV28 and J usage is TRBJ2-7; weak D call: TRBD2 (6 bases). Germline V gene sequence: CDR1 MDHEN, CDR2 SYDVKM. V lost 6 bases and J 7 bases, leaving 19 bases between the germline ends. CDR3 length equals 14 residues. The CDR3 nucleotides are TGTGCCAGCAGCCCTTGGGGTGGAGGGAGGGAGCAGTACTTC. It is translated as CASSPWGGGREQYF.

The V call is TRBV7-9, the J call TRBJ2-1; D remains ambiguous. Germline V lookup: CDR1 SEHNR, CDR2 FQNEAQ (reference sequence). Trimming removed 0 bases at V and 8 bases at J, with 14 bases between. This CDR3 has 15 amino acids. As DNA, the CDR3 is TGTGCCAGCAGCTTAGCAGGGCGAACTCCAGATGAGCAGTTCTTC. Its protein is CASSLAGRTPDEQFF.

This sequence joins TRBV27 and TRBJ2-2; 15 bases align to TRBD2. From germline, CDR1 is MNHEY and CDR2 SMNVEV (reference sequence). The CDR3 spans 18 residues. J gave up 7 bases and V 0 bases, and 6 bases lay outside the gene matches. The CDR3 reads CASSLSRGLAGGIGELFF. CDR3 coding DNA: TGTGCCAGCAGTTTATCGCGGGGACTAGCGGGAGGTATCGGGGAGCTGTTTTTT.

The chain carries TRBV12-2 and TRBJ2-7; TRBD2, the D gene given by the table, was not confirmed from the DNA. TRBV12-2 is a pseudogene segment. This CDR3 spans 15 amino acids. The CDR3 DNA reads TGTGCAAGTCGGCCGAGACTAGCGGGATCGTACGAGCAGTACTTC. Amino acid sequence: CASRPRLAGSYEQYF.